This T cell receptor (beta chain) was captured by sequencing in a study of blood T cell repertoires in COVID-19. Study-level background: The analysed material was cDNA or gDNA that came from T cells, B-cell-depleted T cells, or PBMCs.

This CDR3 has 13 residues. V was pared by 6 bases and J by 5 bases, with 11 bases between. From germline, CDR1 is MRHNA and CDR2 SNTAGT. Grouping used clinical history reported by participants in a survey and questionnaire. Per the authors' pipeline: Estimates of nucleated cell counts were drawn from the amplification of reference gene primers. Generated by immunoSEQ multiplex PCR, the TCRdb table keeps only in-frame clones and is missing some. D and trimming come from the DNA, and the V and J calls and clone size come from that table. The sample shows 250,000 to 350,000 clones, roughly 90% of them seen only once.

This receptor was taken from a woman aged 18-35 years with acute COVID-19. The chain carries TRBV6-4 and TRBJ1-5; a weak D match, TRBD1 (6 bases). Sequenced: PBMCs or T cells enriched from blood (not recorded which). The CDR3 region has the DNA TGTGCCAGCAGCGCCAACAGGGATCAGCCCCAGCATTTT. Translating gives CASSANRDQPQHF.